This T cell receptor (beta chain) was captured in a study of CD8 T cell repertoires and HIV-1 epitope variants. Whole-study context: Separate wells received one of Twenty-five Gag or Nef variant peptides. Epitopes were three Gag families plus Nef HW9 and YT9. Enriched T cells were co-cultured with equal autologous T cell-negative cells.

A remark on this clone: Its target is not known.

Unmatched junction bases numbered 8, after V lost 2 bases and J lost 5 bases. The CDR3 runs 15 residues. CDR1 is MNHEY, CDR2 SVGAGI, per germline. Assay used: immunoSEQ multiplex PCR; TCRdb lists only in-frame clones, some missing. The repertoire holds thousands of clones, with roughly 61% as singletons. Regarding the study as a whole: Six of nine antigen-specific clonotypes appeared cross-reactive to autologous or escape variants.

The receptor was isolated from a male donor with HIV. The sequencing sample was made of cultured CD8+ T cells derived from PBMCs. The chain carries TRBV6-5 and TRBJ1-2, with 7 bases matching TRBD1. The CDR3 sequence: CASSYQPGRGYGYTF. The CDR3 nucleotides read TGTGCCAGCAGTTACCAACCGGGCAGGGGGTATGGCTACACCTTC.